What follows is one T cell receptor beta chain and its context. Original analysis: Nucleated cell number was recorded as an estimate derived from reference gene primer amplification. The repertoire was sequenced with immunoSEQ multiplex PCR; TCRdb's copy has only in-frame clones and lacks some. V, J and clone size are taken as reported in that table, and D and trimming were inferred from the DNA itself. The sample yields about 160,000 clones, 70% to 90% seen once. These data belong to a study of blood T cell repertoires in COVID-19. For the study at large: Samples of COVID-19 (acute and convalescent) were obtained from the United States, Italy and Spain. PBMCs, B-cell-depleted T cells, or T cells provided the cDNA or gDNA that made up the material.

The TCR sequence derives from a man aged 35-49 years with acute or convalescent COVID-19. The sequencing input was peripheral blood.

CDR3 loop: CASSVIAGVADTQYF. In DNA form, the CDR3 reads TGTGCCAGCAGCGTTATAGCGGGGGTGGCAGATACGCAGTATTTT. The chain employs TRBV6-5 and TRBJ2-3; 9 positions match TRBD2. The CDR3 extends over 15 amino acids. Germline CDR1 is MNHEY and CDR2 is SVGAGI. The V segment lost 6 bases and the J segment 4 bases; nucleotides outside the gene matches: 8.